Listed below are T cell receptor beta chains from one sample, sequenced in a study of blood T cells in healthy people across ages. TCRdb processed the 5' RACE reads anew with MiXCR; each CDR3 protein has one entry. The table records roughly 800,000 distinct CDR3 sequences, about three fifths of them present only once. The source material was blood. The source of these receptors is a man aged 25 to 45 in good health. CDR3s include the opening cysteine and the closing phenylalanine or tryptophan. The D gene is left open where the match is weak. Clone size is stated in some rows and not others, as once, few, many or a class when expanded.

J,V,D,size,DNA,CDR3
TRBJ2-5,TRBV20-1,TRBD1,NA,TGCAGTGCTAGAGAGATGGGACAGGGAAAAGAGACCCAGTACTTC,CSAREMGQGKETQYF
TRBJ2-7,TRBV7-2,NA,NA,TGTGCCAGCAGCTTAGTCTGGGACCCATCGTACGAGCAGTACTTC,CASSLVWDPSYEQYF
TRBJ2-7,TRBV28,TRBD2,NA,TGTGCCAGCAGTTTCGGACTAGCAGGAGAGGGGTCCTACGAGCAGTACTTC,CASSFGLAGEGSYEQYF
TRBJ1-2,TRBV7-2,NA,NA,TGTGCCAGCAGCTTAGCAAGTGTCGGGAATTTCTATGGCTACACCTTC,CASSLASVGNFYGYTF
TRBJ2-7,TRBV4-3,NA,NA,TGCGCCAGCAGCCAAGGTGGCAGTCTGTCCTACGAGCAGTACTTC,CASSQGGSLSYEQYF
TRBJ2-5,TRBV5-6,NA,NA,TGTGCCAGCAGCTCCCAACCAGTACAAGAGACCCAGTACTTC,CASSSQPVQETQYF
TRBJ1-1,TRBV4-2,NA,NA,TGTGCCAGCAGCCTCCGTCGGGGGTTCGGGACTGAAGCTTTCTTT,CASSLRRGFGTEAFF
TRBJ2-3,TRBV7-2,TRBD2,NA,TGTGCCAGCAGCTACGGACCCGGGACTAGTTTCTCTACGCAGTATTTT,CASSYGPGTSFSTQYF
TRBJ2-7,TRBV29-1,TRBD1,few,TGCAGCGTTGCTGTAGGGGGCAACTACGAGCAGTACTTC,CSVAVGGNYEQYF
TRBJ1-2,TRBV29-1,NA,few,TGCAGCGTTGGACTCGGGTCGGCGGGCTACACCTTC,CSVGLGSAGYTF
TRBJ1-2,TRBV11-3,NA,NA,TGTGCCAGCAGCTTAGAACGCCACTTCCCGCTAAGCACCTTC,CASSLERHFPLSTF
TRBJ2-1,TRBV10-3,NA,few,TGTGCCATCAGAGGACTTAACAATGAGCAGTTCTTC,CAIRGLNNEQFF
TRBJ2-7,TRBV6-5,TRBD2,NA,TGTGCCAGCAGTTACACCCGGACTAGTGGGAGTCCGCACGAGCAGTACTTC,CASSYTRTSGSPHEQYF
TRBJ1-2,TRBV6-2/TRBV6-3,NA,NA,TGTGCCAGCAGTTACACGCGCGGCGGTAACTATGGCTACACCTTC,CASSYTRGGNYGYTF
TRBJ1-2,TRBV27,NA,once,TGTGCCAGCAGTTCGCAGGGTATGGTTGGCTACACCTTC,CASSSQGMVGYTF
TRBJ2-3,TRBV7-3,NA,few,TGTGCCAGCAGCTTAGACACGGGAGCGGATACGCAGTATTTT,CASSLDTGADTQYF
TRBJ2-4,TRBV2,NA,NA,TGTGCCAGCACCTCCTCGGTGACACTAGCCAAAAACATTCAGTACTTC,CASTSSVTLAKNIQYF
TRBJ1-1,TRBV7-9,NA,NA,TGTGCCAGCAGCTTAGCGGGGGGGAATGAAGCTTTCTTT,CASSLAGGNEAFF
TRBJ2-3,TRBV5-1,NA,NA,TGCGCCAGCAGCTTGGCGGCTAGCGGCACAGATACGCAGTATTTT,CASSLAASGTDTQYF
TRBJ1-2,TRBV25-1,TRBD1,NA,TGTGCCAGCAGTGAATCTTTGGGACAGGCAGGAGGCTACACCTTC,CASSESLGQAGGYTF
TRBJ2-7,TRBV6-6,NA,NA,TGTGCCGCCCAGGGCCCCACTCCGTCCGAGCAGTACTTC,CAAQGPTPSEQYF
TRBJ2-2,TRBV10-3,NA,NA,TGTGCCATCAGTGAGCCGGGGGCGTCCGCCGGGGAGCTGTTTTTT,CAISEPGASAGELFF
TRBJ2-3,TRBV20-1,NA,many,TGCAGTGGGTTGGGGGAGGACACAGATACGCAGTATTTT,CSGLGEDTDTQYF
TRBJ2-1,TRBV20-1,TRBD2,NA,TGCAGTGCTGATTCCCCCGGGACTAGCGGTCGCAATGAGCAGTTCTTC,CSADSPGTSGRNEQFF
TRBJ2-4,TRBV18,NA,few,TGTGCCAGCTCACCAGACGGGAACATTCAGTACTTC,CASSPDGNIQYF
TRBJ2-7,TRBV5-6,NA,NA,TGTGCCAGCAGCTTTGCAGACTACGAGCAGTACTTC,CASSFADYEQYF
TRBJ2-2,TRBV5-1,TRBD2,NA,TGCGCCAGCAGCAAGCGGGGGGGCCCCGGGGAGCTGTTTTTT,CASSKRGGPGELFF
TRBJ2-6,TRBV20-1,NA,few,TGCAGTGCTAGGGACGGTCTGTGGGGGCAGCGGAGCGGAAGTAGGGGGGCCAACGTCCTGACTTTC,CSARDGLWGQRSGSRGANVLTF
TRBJ1-2,TRBV7-9,NA,NA,TGTGCCAGCAGCCGAGGCTCAATCAACTATGGCTACACCTTC,CASSRGSINYGYTF
TRBJ2-7,TRBV7-2,TRBD1,few,TGTGCCAGCAGCTTATGGACAGGGCTAGGTTACGAGCAGTACTTC,CASSLWTGLGYEQYF
TRBJ2-7,TRBV12-3/TRBV12-4,NA,NA,TGTGCCAGCAGCCGACAAAGGGCCGTCGAGCAGTACTTC,CASSRQRAVEQYF
TRBJ1-2,TRBV12-3/TRBV12-4,TRBD1,NA,TGTGCCAGCAGTTTCGACGGGACAGGGTTCGGCGGCTACACCTTC,CASSFDGTGFGGYTF
TRBJ2-5,TRBV29-1,NA,few,TGCAGCGTTGGAGGTAATGGGATCCAAGAGACCCAGTACTTC,CSVGGNGIQETQYF
TRBJ2-5,TRBV6-5,NA,NA,TGTGCCAGCAGTTACCGGCGGGGGCGGCAAGAGACCCAGTACTTC,CASSYRRGRQETQYF
TRBJ2-7,TRBV12-5,NA,NA,TGTGCTAGTGGGTTCGGCCCACGCGAGCAGTACTTC,CASGFGPREQYF
TRBJ2-1,TRBV21-1,NA,NA,TGTGCCAGCAGCAAAGCGCGGAGCGGGAGGGACAATGAGCAGTTCTTC,CASSKARSGRDNEQFF
TRBJ2-3,TRBV10-3,NA,NA,TGTGCCATCAGTGAGTCGAGCTGGGGGTCAGATACGCAGTATTTT,CAISESSWGSDTQYF
TRBJ2-7,TRBV3-1,NA,few,TGTGCCAGCAGCCAACAGGCGACTCGCTCCTACGAGCAGTACTTC,CASSQQATRSYEQYF
TRBJ2-1,TRBV5-1,TRBD1,few,TGCGCCAGCAGCTTAAGACAGGGCAGCAATGAGCAGTTCTTC,CASSLRQGSNEQFF
TRBJ2-7,TRBV20-1,TRBD2,NA,TGCAGTGCTAGAATAGCGGGGGATTCCTACGAGCAGTACTTC,CSARIAGDSYEQYF
TRBJ1-5,TRBV20-1,TRBD1,NA,TGCAGTGCTAGAGATCACAGGGGGGGCCAGCCCCAGCATTTT,CSARDHRGGQPQHF
TRBJ1-2,TRBV7-2,NA,NA,TGTGCCAGCAGCTTACGATTCGGGGCTTACTATGGCTACACCTTC,CASSLRFGAYYGYTF
TRBJ2-7,TRBV6-2/TRBV6-3,TRBD2,many,TGTGCCAGCAGCCGAGGCCCCCGACTAGCGGGAATCCACGAGCAGTACTTC,CASSRGPRLAGIHEQYF
TRBJ2-3,TRBV5-1,TRBD2,NA,TGCGCCAGCAAAACTAGCGGGCTCGGGGATACGCAGTATTTT,CASKTSGLGDTQYF
TRBJ1-2,TRBV19,NA,NA,TGTGCCAGTAGTCCGCGTAGCTATGGCTACACCTTC,CASSPRSYGYTF
TRBJ2-5,TRBV6-5,TRBD1,NA,TGTGCCAGCAGTTTAGGGGGCCAGGTGGGGCACCAAGAGACCCAGTACTTC,CASSLGGQVGHQETQYF